A single sample gave rise to the 24 T cell receptor beta chains below, sequenced in a study of blood T cells in healthy people across ages. Then a second PCR, running about 7 to 11 cycles, was carried out with a sample-barcoded 5' primer and a J-beta primer mix. TCRdb ran MiXCR on the 5' RACE reads and lists one entry per CDR3 protein. Of 700,000 to 950,000 distinct CDR3 sequences in the sample, more than 45% were seen once. The specimen was blood. These receptors originate from a man aged 25-45 years in good health.

This clonotype was seen only a few times. The rearrangement links TRBV6-1 to TRBJ1-2; possible D gene TRBD1, 5 bases. This CDR3 contains 13 residues. CDR1 and CDR2 (germline): MNHNS, SASEGT. Trimming cost V 1 base and J 7 bases, with 10 bases left between them. DNA of the CDR3: TGTGCCAGCAGTGAAGGGCAGGGCGGTGGCTACACCTTC. The encoded protein is CASSEGQGGGYTF.

The chain links TRBV3-1 to TRBJ2-5, with D tentatively TRBD2 (6 bases). The CDR3 has 13 residues. Trimming left V 4 bases short and J 7 bases short, with 13 bases between. The germline V gene encodes CDR1 LGHDT and CDR2 YNNKEL (reference sequence). This CDR3 is CASSLAEKGTQYF. The CDR3 DNA sequence: TGTGCCAGCAGCCTAGCGGAAAAGGGGACCCAGTACTTC.

There are a few counts of this clonotype. The chain combines TRBV14 with TRBJ2-5; TRBD1 agrees at 11 bases. TRBJ2-7 explains the end of the DNA better; the J call may be wrong. The length of the CDR3 is 16 residues. Germline CDR1 SGHDN, CDR2 FVKESK. CDR3 residues: CASSQDLGTGGYEQYF. The CDR3 DNA sequence: TGTGCCAGCAGCCAAGATCTGGGGACAGGGGGCTACGAGCAGTACTTC.

This clonotype was detected once. This rearrangement joins TRBV7-6 to TRBJ2-1, with TRBD2 matching over 7 bases. The germline V gene has CDR1 SGHVS and CDR2 FNYEAQ. The CDR3 runs to 16 residues. The trim removed 5 bases at V and 10 bases at J, leaving 17 bases unmatched. DNA for the CDR3: TGTGCCAGCAGCACCCCGGGGGAGGGCCGATTTAGGGAGCAGTTCTTC. Translation: CASSTPGEGRFREQFF. The variable domain in full, with the rest retrieved from reference TRBV7-6 and TRBJ2-1, is GAGVSQSPRYKVTKRGQDVALRCDPISGHVSLYWYRQALGQGPEFLTYFNYEAQQDKSGLPNDRFSAERPEGSISTLTIQRTEQRDSAMYRCASSTPGEGRFREQFFGPGTRLTVL.

The rearrangement links TRBV5-1 to TRBJ2-7; D may be TRBD1 (5 bases). This CDR3 has 16 residues. Trimming removed 4 bases at V and 0 bases at J, with 17 bases between. Germline V CDR1 and CDR2: SGHRS, YFSETQ. CDR3 DNA sequence: TGCGCCAGCAGCCCCCCGGGCAGGGCAAGCTCCTACGAGCAGTACTTC. Its translation: CASSPPGRASSYEQYF.

V and J are TRBV10-3 and TRBJ2-3, with 8 bases matching TRBD2. V lost 3 bases and J lost 2; bases outside the gene matches: 7. The CDR3 is 16 amino acids. The germline V gene has CDR1 ENHRY and CDR2 SYGVKD. CDR3 in amino acids: CAISEMREDPTDTQYF. CDR3 nucleotides: TGTGCCATCAGTGAAATGCGGGAGGACCCCACAGATACGCAGTATTTT.

The V and J genes are TRBV7-3 and TRBJ2-1; 8 bases map to TRBD1. Germline V gene data show CDR1 as SGHTA and CDR2 as FQGTGA. The CDR3 has 14 residues. The J segment lost 10 bases and the V segment lost 3 bases, leaving 8 bases of the junction unmatched. This CDR3 is CASSFLPTGGEQFF. The CDR3 DNA is TGTGCCAGCAGCTTTCTACCCACAGGGGGGGAGCAGTTCTTC.

This clonotype was observed once. The chain joins TRBV29-1 to TRBJ2-1; possibly TRBD1 for D (7 bases). This CDR3 comprises 15 residues. The germline V gene has CDR1 SQVTM and CDR2 ANQGSEA. Trimming shortened V by 1 base and J by 0 bases, and 10 bases separated the two germline ends. The CDR3 here is CSVEGRGDSYNEQFF. As DNA, the CDR3 is TGCAGCGTTGAAGGCAGGGGGGACTCCTACAATGAGCAGTTCTTC.

The gene calls are TRBV9 and TRBJ2-1; 12 positions agree with TRBD2. With V trimmed by 0 bases and J by 10 bases, 5 bases remained unmatched. The CDR3 is 15 amino acids. The germline V gene encodes CDR1 SGDLS and CDR2 YYNGEE. In nucleotides, the CDR3 is TGTGCCAGCAGCGTAGGGACTAGCGGGATCTACGAGCAGTTCTTC. Its protein is CASSVGTSGIYEQFF.

V is TRBV7-2 and J is TRBJ2-7, with 8 bases matching TRBD1. Germline CDR1 reads SGHTA; CDR2 reads FQGNSA. The CDR3 is 14 amino acids. Trimming removed 5 bases from V and 5 bases from J; junction bases left unmatched: 8. The chain's CDR3 is CASSMWTGPNEQYF. CDR3 coding DNA: TGTGCCAGCAGCATGTGGACAGGGCCTAACGAGCAGTACTTC.

This clonotype appeared a few times. This chain links TRBV7-9 with TRBJ2-1, with 11 positions matching TRBD2. The CDR3 length is 17 residues. Per germline, CDR1 SEHNR and CDR2 FQNEAQ (reference sequence). V shed 4 bases, J shed 7 bases, and the junction held 12 bases outside the gene matches. In DNA form, the CDR3 reads TGTGCCAGCAGCTCCCGACTAGCGGGGACCAATGCAAATGAGCAGTTCTTC. Translation gives CASSSRLAGTNANEQFF.

Details on this clonotype: Its ends do not fully match the called genes, so a read error is possible. The gene calls are TRBV4-3 and TRBJ2-1; the match to TRBD2 covers 8 bases. Looked up from germline, CDR1 is LGHNA and CDR2 is YSLEER. The CDR3 spans 16 residues. The CDR3 DNA sequence: TGCGCCAGCAGCCAAGGGGTAGCGGGATCCTCCAATGAGCAGTTCTTC. Translation: CASSQGVAGSSNEQFF.

This chain links TRBV7-9 with TRBJ2-6; D is perhaps TRBD1 (6 bases). This CDR3 contains 16 residues. Germline V gene data show CDR1 as SEHNR and CDR2 as FQNEAQ (reference sequence). The V end was cut by 6 bases, the J end by 3 bases, with 15 bases between. The chain's CDR3 is CASSKTGLIGANVLTF. CDR3 bases: TGTGCCAGCAGTAAAACAGGGTTGATTGGGGCCAACGTCCTGACTTTC.

The chain combines TRBV7-2 with TRBJ2-7; 10 positions match TRBD2. The CDR3 has 16 amino acids. Germline assignment: CDR1 SGHTA and CDR2 FQGNSA. V lost 5 bases, J lost 3 bases, and 10 bases stayed unmatched. CDR3: CASSGGTSGIFYEQYF. In DNA form, the CDR3 reads TGTGCCAGCAGCGGGGGAACTAGCGGGATATTCTACGAGCAGTACTTC.

This clonotype showed up just a few times. The V and J genes are TRBV7-9 and TRBJ2-1; 7 positions match TRBD1. Per the germline V gene, CDR1 is SEHNR and CDR2 is FQNEAQ (reference sequence). The trim removed 4 bases at V and 6 bases at J, leaving 18 bases unmatched. There are 18 residues in the CDR3. This chain's CDR3 is CASSSVDRNHKLFNEQFF. The CDR3, as DNA: TGTGCCAGCAGCTCAGTGGACAGGAATCATAAGTTGTTCAATGAGCAGTTCTTC.

In its sample, this clonotype was seen a few times. The V and J genes are TRBV6-2 or TRBV6-3 and TRBJ1-2; no clear D gene. This CDR3 contains 12 residues. V lost 6 bases and J 4 bases, leaving 9 bases between the germline ends. Germline CDR1 is MNHEY and CDR2 is SVGEGT. CDR3 in amino acids: CASRPQFYGYTF. The CDR3 DNA reads TGTGCCAGCAGACCTCAGTTCTATGGCTACACCTTC.

This clonotype was seen more than once but under ten times. The CDR3 here is CASINRGGETQYF. The CDR3 DNA is TGTGCCAGCATCAACAGGGGTGGTGAGACCCAGTACTTC. The rearrangement uses TRBV25-1 and TRBJ2-7, with 7 bases lining up with TRBD1. TRBJ2-5 matches the DNA end more closely, so the J call is doubtful. The CDR3 is 13 residues long. The V gene's germline CDR1 is MGHDK and CDR2 SYGVNS.

The chain joins TRBV29-1 to TRBJ2-3, with D possibly matching TRBD2 (6 bases). CDR1 and CDR2 (germline): SQVTM, ANQGSEA. Trimming removed 7 bases at V and 8 bases at J, with 22 bases between. This CDR3 spans 14 amino acids. The CDR3 DNA is TGCAGCGGAACGGAGGGCCTATCTTTGAGTACGCAGTATTTT. Its translation: CSGTEGLSLSTQYF.

The chain couples TRBV20-1 to TRBJ2-3; 15 bases fit TRBD2. Germline assignment: CDR1 DFQATT and CDR2 SNEGSKA (reference sequence). The V segment lost 5 bases and the J segment 1 base; nucleotides outside the gene matches: 4. The CDR3 contains 16 residues. CDR3 DNA sequence: TGCAGTGCTCCAGGACTAGCGGGAGGGGGCACAGATACGCAGTATTTT. Translated: CSAPGLAGGGTDTQYF.

V gene TRBV20-1 combines with J gene TRBJ2-1, with a tentative D call TRBD2 (6 bases). CDR3 length equals 14 residues. The germline V and J ends were trimmed by 4 bases and 10 bases, with 20 bases remaining between them. CDR1 is DFQATT and CDR2 is SNEGSKA in the germline V gene (reference sequence). CDR3 coding DNA: TGCAGTGCTATTTCCGGGACTGCAACAGCGGAGCAGTTCTTC. Translated: CSAISGTATAEQFF.

This clonotype was picked up one time. V is TRBV6-2 or TRBV6-3 and J is TRBJ2-7; possible D gene TRBD2, 5 bases. V was shortened by 5 bases and J by 3 bases, with 11 bases between the two germline ends. CDR3 length: 13 residues. CDR1 and CDR2 from the germline V gene are MNHEY and SVGEGT. Here the CDR3 reads CASSSRLLYEQYF. For the CDR3, the DNA is TGTGCCAGCAGTAGCCGACTACTCTACGAGCAGTACTTC.

There are a few counts of this clonotype. The DNA of the CDR3 is TGTGCCAGCAGTTACTCGATTGCACCTCCCCGGGAGACCCAGTACTTC. Translation: CASSYSIAPPRETQYF. The chain recombines TRBV6-6 with TRBJ2-5; no definite D call. Germline-derived CDR1 and CDR2 are MNHNY and SVGAGI (reference sequence). V was cut by 0 bases and J by 5 bases, with 16 bases left in between. The CDR3 is 16 residues long.

With respect to this clonotype: The germline gene is not matched at one end of the junction; a read error may be the cause. The CDR3 loop is CASSVGRSPPHF. The DNA for the CDR3 is TGTGCCAGCAGTGTCGGCCGTTCACCCCCCCACTTT. The chain has TRBV6-5 and TRBJ1-6; D gene unclear. From germline, CDR1 is MNHEY and CDR2 SVGAGI. The CDR3 is 12 amino acids.

This clonotype was counted a few times. The J gene is TRBJ2-3, the V gene TRBV29-1; no clear D gene. The CDR3 covers 12 residues. Trimming shortened V by 8 bases and J by 2 bases, and 11 bases separated the two germline ends. The V gene's germline CDR1 is SQVTM and CDR2 ANQGSEA. CDR3 coding DNA: TGCAGCTCTATCAAAGACACAGATACGCAGTATTTT. Protein: CSSIKDTDTQYF.